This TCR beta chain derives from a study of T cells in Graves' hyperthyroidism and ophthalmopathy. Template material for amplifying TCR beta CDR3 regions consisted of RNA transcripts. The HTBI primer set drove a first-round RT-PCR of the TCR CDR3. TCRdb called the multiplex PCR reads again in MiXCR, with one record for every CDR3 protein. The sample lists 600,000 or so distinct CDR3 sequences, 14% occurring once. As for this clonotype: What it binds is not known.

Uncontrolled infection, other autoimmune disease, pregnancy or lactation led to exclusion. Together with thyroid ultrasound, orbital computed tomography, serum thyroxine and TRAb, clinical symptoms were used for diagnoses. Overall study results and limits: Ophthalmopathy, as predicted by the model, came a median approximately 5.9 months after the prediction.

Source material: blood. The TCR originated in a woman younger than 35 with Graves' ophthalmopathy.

The CDR3 DNA is TGTGCCAGCAGTGGGGGGACTAGCGGGAGAAGGGAGACCCAGTACTTC. Protein product: CASSGGTSGRRETQYF. This chain uses TRBV28 with TRBJ2-5, with 14 positions matching TRBD2. The CDR3 length is 16 residues. V lost 5 bases and J lost 5; bases outside the gene matches: 7. Per the germline V gene, CDR1 is MDHEN and CDR2 is SYDVKM.